This TCR beta chain was retrieved from a study of control samples from healthy donors and cancer patients. Sequenced by immunoSEQ multiplex PCR; TCRdb stores in-frame clones only, minus some. The sample lists around 140,000 clones, roughly 92% occurring once. The CDR3 spans 12 residues. Germline-derived CDR1 and CDR2 are SQVTM and ANQGSEA. Trimming removed 7 bases from V and 4 bases from J; junction bases left unmatched: 6. The J gene is TRBJ1-2, the V gene TRBV29-1; the match to TRBD1 covers 7 bases. The sequence was collected from a man between 18 and 35 years old in good health. Sequenced: blood. The CDR3: CSAGRDSYGYTF. The CDR3, as DNA: TGCAGCGCCGGGAGGGACAGCTATGGCTACACCTTC.